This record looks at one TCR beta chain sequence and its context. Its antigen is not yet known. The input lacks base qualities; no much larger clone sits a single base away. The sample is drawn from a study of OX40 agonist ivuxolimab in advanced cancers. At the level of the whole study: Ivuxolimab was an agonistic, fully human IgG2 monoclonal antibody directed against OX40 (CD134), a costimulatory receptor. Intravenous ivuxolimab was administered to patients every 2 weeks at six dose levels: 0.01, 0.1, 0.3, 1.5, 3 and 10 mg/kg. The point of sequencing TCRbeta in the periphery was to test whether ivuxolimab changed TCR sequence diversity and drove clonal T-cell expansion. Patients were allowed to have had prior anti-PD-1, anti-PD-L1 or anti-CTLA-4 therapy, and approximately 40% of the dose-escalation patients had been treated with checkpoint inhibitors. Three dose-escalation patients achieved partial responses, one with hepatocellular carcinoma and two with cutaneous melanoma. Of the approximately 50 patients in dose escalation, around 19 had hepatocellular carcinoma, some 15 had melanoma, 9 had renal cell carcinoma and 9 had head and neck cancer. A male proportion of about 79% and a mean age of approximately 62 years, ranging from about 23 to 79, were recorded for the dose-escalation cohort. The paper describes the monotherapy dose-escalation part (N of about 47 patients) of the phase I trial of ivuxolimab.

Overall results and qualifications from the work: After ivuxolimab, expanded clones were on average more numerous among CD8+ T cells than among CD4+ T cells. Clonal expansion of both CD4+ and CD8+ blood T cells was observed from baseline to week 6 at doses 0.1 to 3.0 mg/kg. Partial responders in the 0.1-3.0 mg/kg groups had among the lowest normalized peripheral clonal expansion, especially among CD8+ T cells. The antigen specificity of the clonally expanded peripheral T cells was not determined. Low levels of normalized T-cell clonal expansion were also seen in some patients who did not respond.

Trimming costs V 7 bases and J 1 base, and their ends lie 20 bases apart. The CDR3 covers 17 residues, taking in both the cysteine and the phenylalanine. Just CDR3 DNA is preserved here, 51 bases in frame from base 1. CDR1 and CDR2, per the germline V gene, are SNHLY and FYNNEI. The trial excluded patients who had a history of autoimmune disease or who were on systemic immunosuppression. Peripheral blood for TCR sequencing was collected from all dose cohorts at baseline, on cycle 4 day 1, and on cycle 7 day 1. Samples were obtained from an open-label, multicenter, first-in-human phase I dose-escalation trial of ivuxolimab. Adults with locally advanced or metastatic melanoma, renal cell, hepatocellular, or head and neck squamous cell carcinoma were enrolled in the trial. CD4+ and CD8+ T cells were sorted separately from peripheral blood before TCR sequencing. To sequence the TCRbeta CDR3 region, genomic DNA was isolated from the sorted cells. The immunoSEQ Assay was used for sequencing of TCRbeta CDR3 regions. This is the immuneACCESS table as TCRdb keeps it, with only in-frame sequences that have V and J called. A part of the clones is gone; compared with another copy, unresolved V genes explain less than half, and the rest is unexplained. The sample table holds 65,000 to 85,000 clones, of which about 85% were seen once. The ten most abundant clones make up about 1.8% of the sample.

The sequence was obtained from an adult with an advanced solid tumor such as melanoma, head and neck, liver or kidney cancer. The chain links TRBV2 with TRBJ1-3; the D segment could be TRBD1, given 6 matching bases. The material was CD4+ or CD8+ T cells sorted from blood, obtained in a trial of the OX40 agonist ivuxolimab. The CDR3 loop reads CASTQSRTASSGNTIYF. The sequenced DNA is TGTGCCAGCACCCAAAGCAGGACAGCCTCATCTGGAAACACCATATATTTT.